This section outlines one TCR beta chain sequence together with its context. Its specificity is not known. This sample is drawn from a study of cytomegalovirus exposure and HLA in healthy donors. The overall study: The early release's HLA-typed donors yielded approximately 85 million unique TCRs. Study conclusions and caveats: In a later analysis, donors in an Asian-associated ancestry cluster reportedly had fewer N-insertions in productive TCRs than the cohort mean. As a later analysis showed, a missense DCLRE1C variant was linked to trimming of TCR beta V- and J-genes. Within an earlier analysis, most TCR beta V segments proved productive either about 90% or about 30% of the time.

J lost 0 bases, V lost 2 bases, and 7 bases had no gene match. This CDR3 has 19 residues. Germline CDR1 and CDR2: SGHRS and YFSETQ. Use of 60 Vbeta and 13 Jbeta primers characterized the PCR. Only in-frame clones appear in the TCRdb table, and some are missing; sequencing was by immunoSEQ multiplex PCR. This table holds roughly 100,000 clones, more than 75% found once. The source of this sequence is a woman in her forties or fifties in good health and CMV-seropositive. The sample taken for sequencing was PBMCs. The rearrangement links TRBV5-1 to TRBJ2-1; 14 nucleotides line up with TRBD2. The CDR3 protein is CASSFGTSGGQRSYNEQFF. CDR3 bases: TGCGCCAGCAGCTTCGGGACTAGCGGGGGCCAGCGCTCCTACAATGAGCAGTTCTTC.